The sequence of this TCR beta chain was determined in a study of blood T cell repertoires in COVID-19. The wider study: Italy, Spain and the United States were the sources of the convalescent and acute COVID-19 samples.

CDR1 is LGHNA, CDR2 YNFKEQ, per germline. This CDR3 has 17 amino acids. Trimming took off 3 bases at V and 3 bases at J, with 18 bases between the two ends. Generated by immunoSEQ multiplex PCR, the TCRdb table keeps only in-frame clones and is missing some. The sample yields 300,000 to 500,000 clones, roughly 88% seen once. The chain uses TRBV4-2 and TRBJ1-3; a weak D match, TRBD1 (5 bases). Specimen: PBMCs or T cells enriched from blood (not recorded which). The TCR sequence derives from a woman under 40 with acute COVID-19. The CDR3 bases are TGTGCCAGCAGCCAGAAACAGGACCCAGAAGGTGGAAACACCATATATTTT. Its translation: CASSQKQDPEGGNTIYF.